This entry lists 3 T cell receptor beta chains sequenced from one sample in a study of regulatory T cells in long-lasting Graves disease. Arm-PCR of CDR3 regions and iRepertoire HTBI primers were used to build TCR beta libraries. TCRdb analysed the multiplex PCR reads with MiXCR anew, one entry per CDR3 protein. The data hold about 220,000 distinct CDR3 sequences, with roughly 19% observed a single time. Regarding time point: newly diagnosed GD, antithyroid drugs for less than 3 months. There was RNA extracted from PBMCs, and the TCR library was made from it. These same records also appear under a second study, on T cells in Graves' hyperthyroidism and ophthalmopathy.

Specimen: peripheral blood mononuclear cells (PBMCs), collected at new diagnosis, from a patient treated with antithyroid drugs. All receptors derive from a woman under 40 with Graves disease.

Many counts were recorded for this clonotype. The chain combines TRBV30 with TRBJ2-3, with 12 bases identical to TRBD2. V lost 1 base, J lost 2 bases, and 1 base stayed unmatched. Germline V gives CDR1 GTSNPN, CDR2 SVGIG (reference sequence). CDR3 length: 15 amino acids. The CDR3 here is CAWSGLAGVTDTQYF. The CDR3 bases are TGTGCCTGGAGTGGACTAGCGGGGGTCACAGATACGCAGTATTTT.

This clonotype was recorded at least ten times. J is TRBJ1-1 and V is TRBV18; no reliable D call. There are 14 residues in the CDR3. The V gene lost 0 bases and the J gene lost 7 bases, with 12 bases spanning the gap. Per germline, CDR1 KGHSH and CDR2 LQKENI. This CDR3 reads CASSPPERPGEAFF. The CDR3 coding sequence is TGTGCCAGCTCACCACCGGAAAGGCCGGGTGAAGCTTTCTTT.

This clonotype was observed at least ten times. The chain combines TRBV2 with TRBJ2-4, with D perhaps TRBD2 (6 bases). This CDR3 is built from 17 residues. Germline V gene lookup returns CDR1 SNHLY and CDR2 FYNNEI. Between the trimmed V and J ends, which lost 5 bases and 1 base, there was a span of 18 bases. CDR3 nucleotides: TGTGCCAGCAGTATGGGCGGGACTCCCCTTGCCAAAAACATTCAGTACTTC. It yields the protein CASSMGGTPLAKNIQYF.